This TCR beta chain was obtained from a study of T-cell memory formation after mild COVID-19. There are 15 residues in the CDR3. The V gene's germline CDR1 is SGHAT and CDR2 FQNNGV. V gave up 3 bases and J gave up 1 base; unmatched junction bases: 5. A note on this clonotype: Its target is not known.

TCRdb redid the calling of the 5' RACE reads with MiXCR, one entry per CDR3 protein. The sample has about 410,000 distinct CDR3 sequences; less than 25% are singletons. Study-level points and caveats: Contracting clones, day 15 to 85, had balanced CD4/CD8, and later expanders favored CD4+.

Source material: PBMCs or a T cell subset sorted from them (not recorded which). The source of this sequence is an adult woman who had mild COVID-19 (a few samples of this study predate the infection). Cell type and time point are not known. The chain carries TRBV11-2 and TRBJ2-5; 7 nucleotides align to TRBD2. CDR3: CASSFGRESQETQYF. DNA of the CDR3: TGTGCCAGCAGCTTTGGGCGGGAGAGCCAAGAGACCCAGTACTTC.